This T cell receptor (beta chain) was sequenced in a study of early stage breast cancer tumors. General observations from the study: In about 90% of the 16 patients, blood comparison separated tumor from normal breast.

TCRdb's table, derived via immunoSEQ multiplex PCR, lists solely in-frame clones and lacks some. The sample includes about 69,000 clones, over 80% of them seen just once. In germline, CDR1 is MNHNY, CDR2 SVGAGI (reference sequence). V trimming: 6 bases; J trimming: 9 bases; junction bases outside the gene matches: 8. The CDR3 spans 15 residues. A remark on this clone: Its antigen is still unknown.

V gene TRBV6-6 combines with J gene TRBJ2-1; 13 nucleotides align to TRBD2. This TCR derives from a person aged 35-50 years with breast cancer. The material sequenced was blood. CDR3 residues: CASRVTSGRAGEQFF. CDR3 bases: TGTGCCAGCAGAGTTACTAGCGGGAGGGCCGGTGAGCAGTTCTTC.